The 14 T cell receptor beta chains given below trace back to one sample, sequenced in a study of graft-versus-host responses after intestinal transplantation. Their specific antigens are unknown. The assay was immunoSEQ multiplex PCR, and TCRdb's table has in-frame clones only and misses some. Of roughly 69,000 clones listed, 90% are singletons. The starting material was unstimulated CD8+ T cells sorted from spleen or lymph node cells, obtained before transplant. The receptors were sampled from a human donor who was the organ donor for an intestinal transplant.

The V and J genes are TRBV21-1 and TRBJ2-7; the table's D call of TRBD1 was not tested on the DNA. TRBV21-1 is noted as a pseudogene. This CDR3 region has 14 residues. The CDR3 DNA is TGTGCCAGCAGCAAAATTTACAGGGTCCACGAGCAGTACTTC. Encoded protein: CASSKIYRVHEQYF.

This clone has a single count. At one end, the junction sequence differs from germline, possibly due to a read error. The J gene is TRBJ2-1, the V gene TRBV28; 8 nucleotides match TRBD2. The CDR3 loop spans 17 amino acids. CDR1 MDHEN and CDR2 SYDVKM come from the germline V gene. The DNA of the CDR3 is TGTGCCAGCAGTCTGACTAGCGCGCGACGAAACCCGAATGGGCAGTTCTTC. Translating it yields CASSLTSARRNPNGQFF.

The chain is built from TRBV5-4 and TRBJ2-7; TRBD1 matches at 10 bases. V lost 9 bases to trimming and J lost 4 bases; unmatched junction nucleotides: 13. Germline CDR1 and CDR2: SGHNT and YYREEE (reference sequence). This CDR3 has 15 residues. CDR3 amino acids: CATHSTGTGDYEQYF. Written as DNA, the CDR3 is TGTGCCACCCATTCAACCGGGACAGGGGATTACGAGCAGTACTTC.

V gene TRBV19 combines with J gene TRBJ2-4, with D maybe TRBD2 (6 bases). Germline V CDR1 and CDR2: LNHDA, SQIVND (reference sequence). CDR3 length equals 16 residues. V lost 1 base and J lost 0, with 10 bases in between. CDR3 sequence: CASSIGGTLAKNIQYF. The CDR3 nucleotides are TGTGCCAGTAGTATAGGCGGGACCCTAGCCAAAAACATTCAGTACTTC. Variable domain in full (rest from reference TRBV19 and TRBJ2-4): DGGITQSPKYLFRKEGQNVTLSCEQNLNHDAMYWYRQDPGQGLRLIYYSQIVNDFQKGDIAEGYSVSREKKESFPLTVTSAQKNPTAFYLCASSIGGTLAKNIQYFGAGTRLSVL.

The chain employs TRBV9 and TRBJ2-3; possible D gene TRBD1, 5 bases. Germline V CDR1 and CDR2: SGDLS, YYNGEE. V was shortened by 4 bases and J by 0 bases, with 9 bases between the two germline ends. CDR3 length equals 14 residues. CDR3 sequence (DNA): TGTGCCAGCAGCCCTGGGGCTAGCACAGATACGCAGTATTTT. Amino acids: CASSPGASTDTQYF.

V and J are TRBV19 and TRBJ1-1; 7 nucleotides agree with TRBD1. The CDR3 is 13 amino acids. V lost 6 bases to trimming and J lost 3 bases; unmatched junction nucleotides: 4. Germline-derived CDR1 and CDR2 are LNHDA and SQIVND (reference sequence). This CDR3 reads CASREQGHTEAFF. CDR3 bases: TGTGCCAGTAGGGAACAGGGGCACACTGAAGCTTTCTTT.

This sequence joins TRBV30 and TRBJ1-2; 8 positions match TRBD1. CDR1 and CDR2 (germline): GTSNPN, SVGIG (reference sequence). The junction had 9 bases not matched to a gene; V was cut back by 5 bases and J by 7 bases. This CDR3 is 13 amino acids long. CDR3 nucleotides: TGTGCCTGGGGTCAGGGGACAGGAGGTGGCTACACCTTC. As protein: CAWGQGTGGGYTF. Based on the CDR3 plus reference TRBV30 and TRBJ1-2, the full variable domain is SQTIHQWPATLVQPVGSPLSLECTVEGTSNPNLYWYRQAAGRGLQLLFYSVGIGQISSEVPQNLSASRPQDRQFILSSKKLLLSDSGFYLCAWGQGTGGGYTFGSGTRLTVV.

The rearrangement links TRBV6-1 to TRBJ2-7; maybe TRBD1 (7 bases). Germline V gives CDR1 MNHNS, CDR2 SASEGT. This CDR3 is built from 15 residues. Between the trimmed V and J ends, which lost 0 bases and 5 bases, there was a span of 14 bases. The CDR3 is CASSEATGTVNEQYF. The CDR3, as DNA: TGTGCCAGCAGTGAAGCGACAGGGACTGTGAACGAGCAGTACTTC.

The J gene is TRBJ2-5, the V gene TRBV9, with 8 bases aligning to TRBD1. Germline trimming cut 0 bases from V and 5 bases from J; bases unmatched to any gene: 9. Germline V gives CDR1 SGDLS, CDR2 YYNGEE. The CDR3 is made up of 16 amino acids. CDR3: CASSVAGTGGRETQYF. CDR3 coding DNA: TGTGCCAGCAGCGTAGCAGGGACAGGAGGCCGCGAGACCCAGTACTTC.

This chain uses TRBV19 with TRBJ1-1; 8 nucleotides line up with TRBD1. The CDR3 loop spans 14 amino acids. V was clipped by 4 bases and J by 3 bases; unmatched bases: 4. The germline V gene has CDR1 LNHDA and CDR2 SQIVND (reference sequence). The CDR3 DNA reads as TGTGCCAGTAGTAGCCGGGACAGGCACACTGAAGCTTTCTTT. Translating gives CASSSRDRHTEAFF.

The V gene is TRBV11-2, the J gene TRBJ2-2; tentatively, D is TRBD2 (7 bases). The germline V gene has CDR1 SGHAT and CDR2 FQNNGV. This CDR3 is 19 amino acids long. The V and J ends lost 2 bases and 1 base respectively, with 20 bases between them. CDR3 DNA: TGTGCCAGCAGCTTACCACACAGGGAGGGGAAAAGGAACACCGGGGAGCTGTTTTTT. Translation gives CASSLPHREGKRNTGELFF.

This chain links TRBV5-1 with TRBJ2-1; 8 bases line up with TRBD2. CDR3 length equals 15 residues. Germline V gene sequence: CDR1 SGHRS, CDR2 YFSETQ. Germline trimming cut 4 bases from V and 4 bases from J; bases unmatched to any gene: 7. The CDR3 sequence: CASSQTSGRYNEQFF. CDR3 bases: TGCGCCAGCAGCCAAACTAGCGGCAGATACAATGAGCAGTTCTTC.

CDR3 in amino acids: CASSFYMNTEAFF. Here the CDR3 DNA reads TGTGCCAGCAGTTTTTACATGAACACTGAAGCTTTCTTT. The V call is TRBV27, the J call TRBJ1-1; D is uncertain. Germline loops: CDR1 MNHEY, CDR2 SMNVEV (reference sequence). The V end lost 3 bases, the J end lost 0 bases, and 5 bases lay between the germline ends. This CDR3 comprises 13 residues.

The chain employs TRBV5-1 and TRBJ2-7; no firm D call. The ends were cut back, 2 bases at V and 5 bases at J, with 17 bases in the middle. Germline V gives CDR1 SGHRS, CDR2 YFSETQ. This CDR3 has 15 amino acids. The CDR3 here is CASSFGVARTHEQYF. The CDR3 DNA follows: TGCGCCAGCAGCTTTGGAGTTGCCAGAACCCACGAGCAGTACTTC.